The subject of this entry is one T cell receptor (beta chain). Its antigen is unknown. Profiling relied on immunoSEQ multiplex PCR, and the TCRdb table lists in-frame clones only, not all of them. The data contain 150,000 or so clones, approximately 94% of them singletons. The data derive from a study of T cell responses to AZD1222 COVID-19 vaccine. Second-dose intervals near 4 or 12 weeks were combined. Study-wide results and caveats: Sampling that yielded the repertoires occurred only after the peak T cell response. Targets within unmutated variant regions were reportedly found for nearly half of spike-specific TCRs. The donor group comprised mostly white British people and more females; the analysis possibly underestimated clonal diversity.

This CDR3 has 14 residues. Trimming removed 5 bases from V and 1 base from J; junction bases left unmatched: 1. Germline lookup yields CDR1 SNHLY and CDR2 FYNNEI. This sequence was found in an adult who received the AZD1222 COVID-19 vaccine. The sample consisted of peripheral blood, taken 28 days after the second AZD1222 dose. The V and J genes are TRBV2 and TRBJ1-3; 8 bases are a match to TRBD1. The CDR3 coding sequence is TGTGCCAGCAGTAGGACAGGGTCTGGAAACACCATATATTTT. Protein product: CASSRTGSGNTIYF.